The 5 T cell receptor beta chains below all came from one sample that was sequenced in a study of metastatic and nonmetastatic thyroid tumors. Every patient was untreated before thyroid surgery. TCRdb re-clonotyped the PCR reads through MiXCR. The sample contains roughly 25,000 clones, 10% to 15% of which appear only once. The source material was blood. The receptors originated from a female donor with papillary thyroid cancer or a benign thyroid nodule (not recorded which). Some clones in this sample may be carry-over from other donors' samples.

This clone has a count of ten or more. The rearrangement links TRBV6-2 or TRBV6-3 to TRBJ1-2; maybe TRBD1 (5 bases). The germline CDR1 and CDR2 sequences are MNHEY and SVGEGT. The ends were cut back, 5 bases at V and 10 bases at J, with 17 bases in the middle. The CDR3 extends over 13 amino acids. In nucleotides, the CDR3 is TGTGCCAGCAGTCCCGGACACTTCGTGGACTACACCTTC. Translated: CASSPGHFVDYTF.

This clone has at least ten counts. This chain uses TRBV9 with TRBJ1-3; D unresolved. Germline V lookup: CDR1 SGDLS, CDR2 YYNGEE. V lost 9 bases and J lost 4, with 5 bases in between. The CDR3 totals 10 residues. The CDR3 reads CAIKGNTIYF. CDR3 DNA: TGTGCCATCAAGGGAAACACCATATATTTT.

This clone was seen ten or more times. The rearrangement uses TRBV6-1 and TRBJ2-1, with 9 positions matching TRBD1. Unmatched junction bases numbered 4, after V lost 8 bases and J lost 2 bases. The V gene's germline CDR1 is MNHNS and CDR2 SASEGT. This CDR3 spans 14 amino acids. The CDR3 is CASLDRGAYNEQFF. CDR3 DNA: TGTGCCAGCTTGGACAGGGGCGCCTACAATGAGCAGTTCTTC.

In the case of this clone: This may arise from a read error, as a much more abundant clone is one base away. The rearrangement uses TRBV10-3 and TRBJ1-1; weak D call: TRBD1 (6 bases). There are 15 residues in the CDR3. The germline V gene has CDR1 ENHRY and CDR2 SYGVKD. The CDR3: CAISESGGANTEALF. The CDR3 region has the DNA TGTGCCATCAGTGAGTCGGGGGGCGCGAACACTGAAGCTCTCTTT.

The CDR3 here is CAWIRRYGYTF. DNA for the CDR3: TGTGCCTGGATCCGGCGCTATGGCTACACCTTC. V is TRBV30 and J is TRBJ1-2; no definite D call. With 4 bases removed from V and 4 bases from J, the gap between germline ends came to 7 bases. Germline V CDR1 and CDR2: GTSNPN, SVGIG (reference sequence). This CDR3 has 11 amino acids.